This TCR beta chain was retrieved from a study of cytomegalovirus exposure and HLA in healthy donors. The overall study: Out of around 360 genotyped donors, less than 85% belonged to the Caucasian-associated ancestry cluster. Whole-study results and caveats: The study put 150 to 200 TCR beta chains on its list as cytomegalovirus-associated. Later analysis found that TCR beta chains associated with HLA were more clonally expanded than other, equally common chains. A later analysis found that most CMV-associated TCR beta chains appeared HLA-restricted.

Trimming took 2 bases from V and 1 from J, leaving 5 bases between them. The CDR3 consists of 13 residues. Looked up from germline, CDR1 is SNHLY and CDR2 is FYNNEI. On this clone: Antigen unknown.

A multiplex PCR was run with 60 Vbeta primers and 13 Jbeta primers. Assay: immunoSEQ multiplex PCR; the TCRdb copy retains only in-frame clones and omits some. Altogether under 65,000 clones are present, around three quarters being singletons, with the ten largest covering around 8%. The sequence came from a man aged 25 to 40 in good health and CMV-seropositive. The sequenced sample consisted of PBMCs. The chain uses TRBV2 and TRBJ1-1; no clear D gene. The CDR3 loop reads CASSERGNTEAFF. The CDR3 bases are TGTGCCAGCAGTGAACGCGGGAACACTGAAGCTTTCTTT.